This T cell receptor beta chain was sequenced in a study of cytomegalovirus exposure and HLA in healthy donors. This clone was observed a handful of times. Its target is not known. Study conclusions and caveats: What a later analysis showed was that several of the most significant clusters appeared linked to common viral pathogens. Analysis performed later showed TCR beta chains linked to HLA being more clonally expanded than equally common others. DRB1 had the most TCR associations and HLA-C the fewest, a later analysis found, with rates varying by HLA locus. TRBV6-2, TRBV6-3 and some other V segments were unresolvable in 87-base-pair reads.

Primers: 60 Vbeta forward and 13 Jbeta reverse. Generated by immunoSEQ multiplex PCR, the TCRdb table keeps only in-frame clones and is missing some. The repertoire has over 100,000 clones, over 9% of them found once; the top ten carry 5.5% to 7.5%. The junction had 10 bases not matched to a gene; V was cut back by 4 bases and J by 2 bases. From germline, CDR1 is SGHVS and CDR2 FQNEAQ. The CDR3 runs to 16 residues. The receptor was derived from a man in his forties in good health and CMV-seropositive. The material sequenced was PBMCs. V is TRBV7-8 and J is TRBJ2-7, with TRBD1 matching over 8 bases. CDR3 region: CASSSAPGQATYEQYF. The CDR3 nucleotides read TGTGCCAGCAGCTCGGCCCCGGGACAGGCTACCTACGAGCAGTACTTC.